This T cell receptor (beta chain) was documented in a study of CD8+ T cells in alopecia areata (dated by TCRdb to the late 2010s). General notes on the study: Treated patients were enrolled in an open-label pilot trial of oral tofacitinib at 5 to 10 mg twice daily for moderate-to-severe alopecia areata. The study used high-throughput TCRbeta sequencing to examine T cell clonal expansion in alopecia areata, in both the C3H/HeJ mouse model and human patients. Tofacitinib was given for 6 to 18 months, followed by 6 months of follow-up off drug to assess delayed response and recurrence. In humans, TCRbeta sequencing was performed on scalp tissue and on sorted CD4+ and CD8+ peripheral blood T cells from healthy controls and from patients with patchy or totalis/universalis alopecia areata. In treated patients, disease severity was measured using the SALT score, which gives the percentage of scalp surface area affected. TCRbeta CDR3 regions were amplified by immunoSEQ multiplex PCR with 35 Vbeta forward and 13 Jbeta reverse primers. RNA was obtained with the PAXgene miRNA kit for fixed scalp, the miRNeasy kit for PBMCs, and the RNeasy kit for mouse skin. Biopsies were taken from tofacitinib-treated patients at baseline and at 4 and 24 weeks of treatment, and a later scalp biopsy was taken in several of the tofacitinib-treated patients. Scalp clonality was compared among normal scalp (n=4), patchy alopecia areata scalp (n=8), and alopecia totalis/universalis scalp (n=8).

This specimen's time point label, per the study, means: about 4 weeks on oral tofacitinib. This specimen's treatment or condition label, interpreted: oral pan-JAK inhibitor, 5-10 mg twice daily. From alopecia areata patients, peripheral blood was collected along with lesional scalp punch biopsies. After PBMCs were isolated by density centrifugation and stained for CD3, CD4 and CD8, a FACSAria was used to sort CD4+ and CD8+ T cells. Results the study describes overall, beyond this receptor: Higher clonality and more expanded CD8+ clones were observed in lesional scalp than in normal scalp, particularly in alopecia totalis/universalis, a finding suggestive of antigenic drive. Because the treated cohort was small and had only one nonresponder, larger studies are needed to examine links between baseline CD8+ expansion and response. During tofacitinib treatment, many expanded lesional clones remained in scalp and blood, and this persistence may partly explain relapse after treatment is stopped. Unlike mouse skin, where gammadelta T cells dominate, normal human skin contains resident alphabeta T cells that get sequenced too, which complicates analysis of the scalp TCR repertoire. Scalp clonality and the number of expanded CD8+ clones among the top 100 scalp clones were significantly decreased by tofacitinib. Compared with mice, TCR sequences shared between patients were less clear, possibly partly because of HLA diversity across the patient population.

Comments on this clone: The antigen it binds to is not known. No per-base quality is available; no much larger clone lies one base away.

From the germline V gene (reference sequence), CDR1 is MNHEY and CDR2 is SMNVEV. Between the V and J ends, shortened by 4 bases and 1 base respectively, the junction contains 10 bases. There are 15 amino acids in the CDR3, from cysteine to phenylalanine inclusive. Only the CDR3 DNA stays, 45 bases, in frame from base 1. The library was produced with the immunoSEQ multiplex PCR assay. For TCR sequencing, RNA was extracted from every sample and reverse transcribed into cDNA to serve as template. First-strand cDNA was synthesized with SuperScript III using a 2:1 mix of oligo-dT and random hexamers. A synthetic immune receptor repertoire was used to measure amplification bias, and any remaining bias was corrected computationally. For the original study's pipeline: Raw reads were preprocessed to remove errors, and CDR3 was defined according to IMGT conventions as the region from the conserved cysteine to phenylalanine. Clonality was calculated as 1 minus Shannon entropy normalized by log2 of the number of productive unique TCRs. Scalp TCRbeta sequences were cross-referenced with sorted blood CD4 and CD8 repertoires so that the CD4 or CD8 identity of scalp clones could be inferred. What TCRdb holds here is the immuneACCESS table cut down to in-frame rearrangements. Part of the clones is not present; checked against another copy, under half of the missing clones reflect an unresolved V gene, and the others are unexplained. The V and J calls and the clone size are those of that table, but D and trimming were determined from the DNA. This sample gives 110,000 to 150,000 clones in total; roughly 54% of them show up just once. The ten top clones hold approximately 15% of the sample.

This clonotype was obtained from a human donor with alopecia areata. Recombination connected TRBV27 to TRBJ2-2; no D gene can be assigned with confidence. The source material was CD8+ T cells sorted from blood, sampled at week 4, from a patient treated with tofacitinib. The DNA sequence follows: TGTGCCAGCAGTTCTGGGTTCGGGAACACCGGGGAGCTGTTTTTT. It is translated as CASSSGFGNTGELFF.